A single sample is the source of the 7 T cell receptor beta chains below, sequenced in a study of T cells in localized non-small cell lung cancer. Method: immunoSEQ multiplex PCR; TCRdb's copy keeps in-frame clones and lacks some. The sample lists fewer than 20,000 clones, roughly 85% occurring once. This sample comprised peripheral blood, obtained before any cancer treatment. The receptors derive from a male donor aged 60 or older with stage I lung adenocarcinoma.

The CDR3 reads CASSEQGNMNTEAFF. DNA of the CDR3: TGTGCCAGCAGTGAGCAGGGGAACATGAACACTGAAGCTTTCTTT. The rearrangement joins TRBV2 to TRBJ1-1, with D possibly matching TRBD1 (6 bases). This CDR3 has 15 amino acids. Germline values: CDR1 SNHLY, CDR2 FYNNEI. Trimming shortened V by 3 bases and J by 0 bases, and 11 bases separated the two germline ends.

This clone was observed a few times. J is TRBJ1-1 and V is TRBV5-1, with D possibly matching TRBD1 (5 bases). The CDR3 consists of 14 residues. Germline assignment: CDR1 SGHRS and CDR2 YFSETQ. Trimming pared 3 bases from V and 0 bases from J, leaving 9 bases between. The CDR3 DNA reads TGCGCCAGCAGCTACGACAGCTTGAACACTGAAGCTTTCTTT. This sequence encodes CASSYDSLNTEAFF.

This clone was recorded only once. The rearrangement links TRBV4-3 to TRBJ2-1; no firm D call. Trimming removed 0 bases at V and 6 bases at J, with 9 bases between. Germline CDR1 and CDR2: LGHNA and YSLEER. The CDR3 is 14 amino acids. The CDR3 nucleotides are TGCGCCAGCAGCCAAGAAAGGCATAGCAATGAGCAGTTCTTC. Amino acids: CASSQERHSNEQFF.

CDR3 region: CASSLERGSGANVLTF. Written as DNA, the CDR3 is TGTGCCAGCAGCTTGGAGAGAGGATCTGGGGCCAACGTCCTGACTTTC. This sequence joins TRBV5-4 and TRBJ2-6; unclear D gene. From germline, CDR1 is SGHNT and CDR2 YYREEE (reference sequence). V lost 0 bases and J lost 1, with 8 bases in between. There are 16 residues in the CDR3. Full variable domain (missing parts from reference TRBV5-4 and TRBJ2-6): ETGVTQSPTHLIKTRGQQVTLRCSSQSGHNTVSWYQQALGQGPQFIFQYYREEENGRGNFPPRFSGLQFPNYSSELNVNALELDDSALYLCASSLERGSGANVLTFGAGSRLTVL.

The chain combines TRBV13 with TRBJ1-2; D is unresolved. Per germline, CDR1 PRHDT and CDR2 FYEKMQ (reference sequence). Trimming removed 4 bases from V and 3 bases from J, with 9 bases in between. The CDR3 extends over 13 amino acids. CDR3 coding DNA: TGTGCCAGCAGCTCCATACCCGACTATGGCTACACCTTC. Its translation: CASSSIPDYGYTF.

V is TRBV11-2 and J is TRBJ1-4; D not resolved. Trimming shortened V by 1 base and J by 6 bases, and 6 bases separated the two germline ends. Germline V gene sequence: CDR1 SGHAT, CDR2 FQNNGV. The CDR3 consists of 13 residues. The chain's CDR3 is CASSLGGYEKLFF. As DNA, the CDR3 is TGTGCCAGCAGCTTAGGAGGGTATGAAAAACTGTTTTTT.

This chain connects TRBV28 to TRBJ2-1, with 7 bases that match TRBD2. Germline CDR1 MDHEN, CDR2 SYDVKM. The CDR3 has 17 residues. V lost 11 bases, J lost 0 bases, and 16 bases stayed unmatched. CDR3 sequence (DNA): TGTGCCGGCGGATCGGGGGGTCCCCAGAGCTCCTACAATGAGCAGTTCTTC. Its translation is CAGGSGGPQSSYNEQFF.